Presented here are 20 T cell receptor beta chains from one specimen sequenced in a study of regulatory T cells in long-lasting Graves disease. Combining iRepertoire HTBI primers with Arm-PCR of CDR3 regions, the authors built TCR beta libraries. Via MiXCR, TCRdb re-called the multiplex PCR reads, giving one row per CDR3 protein. The sample lists a few hundred thousand distinct CDR3 sequences, 20% occurring once. Indicated time point: newly diagnosed GD, antithyroid drugs for less than 3 months. RNA extracted from PBMCs served as the sequencing template. The material was peripheral blood mononuclear cells (PBMCs), obtained at new diagnosis, from a patient treated with antithyroid drugs. All receptors come from a female donor with Graves disease.

Comments on this clonotype: A junction boundary mismatches the germline segment, possibly from a read error. This sequence joins TRBV29-1 and TRBJ2-7; D remains ambiguous. The CDR3 length is 11 residues. The V gene's germline CDR1 is SQVTM and CDR2 ANQGSEA. CDR3 sequence: CSVWDTYEQYF. For the CDR3, the DNA is TGCAGCGTTTGGGATACCTACGAACAGTACTTC.

This clonotype has a count of ten or more. The chain uses TRBV29-1 and TRBJ2-7; D might be TRBD2 (7 bases). Trimming stripped 4 bases from V and 1 base from J, with 11 bases between. The CDR3 has 13 amino acids. Germline V gene lookup returns CDR1 SQVTM and CDR2 ANQGSEA. The CDR3: CSVVGGPSYEQYF. In DNA, the CDR3 is TGCAGCGTTGTGGGGGGGCCGTCCTACGAGCAGTACTTC.

The rearrangement uses TRBV12-3 or TRBV12-4 and TRBJ1-3; TRBD1 aligns across 9 bases. The CDR3 consists of 13 residues. Trimming took 6 bases from V and 9 from J; bases not matched to a gene: 6. The CDR3 bases are TGTGCCAGCAGCTACAGGGGGCGAGGCACCATATATTTT. This codes for CASSYRGRGTIYF.

Concerning this clonotype itself: A much larger clone lies a single base off, so this may be a read error. The chain uses TRBV10-3 and TRBJ2-5, with D tentatively TRBD1 (5 bases). The CDR3 totals 14 residues. CDR1 is ENHRY, CDR2 SYGVKD, per germline. Trimming stripped 3 bases from V and 5 bases from J, with 13 bases between. CDR3 coding DNA: TGTGCCATCAGTGATACAGGCTTACGGGAGACCCAGTACTTC. It is translated as CAISDTGLRETQYF.

This clonotype was counted only a few times. This sequence joins TRBV6-2 or TRBV6-3 and TRBJ1-1; TRBD1 agrees at 10 bases. CDR1 and CDR2 (germline): MNHEY, SVGEGT. The trim removed 4 bases at V and 2 bases at J, leaving 7 bases unmatched. The CDR3 is 16 residues long. CDR3 in amino acids: CASSSGTGDGNTEAFF. CDR3 in DNA: TGTGCCAGCAGTTCCGGGACAGGGGACGGTAACACTGAAGCTTTCTTT.

This clonotype was detected many times. The chain combines TRBV6-1 with TRBJ2-6; D gene ambiguous. V lost 6 bases to trimming and J lost 1 base, with 16 bases between them. From germline, CDR1 is MNHNS and CDR2 SASEGT. This CDR3 has 17 residues. The CDR3 region has the DNA TGTGCCAGCAGCCCAGGTGGCTCTGGGTCTGGGGCCAACGTCCTGACTTTC. Its protein is CASSPGGSGSGANVLTF.

Of note for this clonotype: A single base separates this from a much larger clone, so it may be a read error. The CDR3 DNA follows: TGTGTCAGCAGTTACTCCGGGGTCTATGGCTACACCTTC. Translation: CVSSYSGVYGYTF. This chain joins TRBV6-9 and TRBJ1-2, with D unclear. In germline, CDR1 is MNHGY, CDR2 SVAAGI. This CDR3 has 13 amino acids.

The J gene is TRBJ1-1, the V gene TRBV27; no clear D gene. Trimming pared 6 bases from V and 4 bases from J, leaving 12 bases between. Germline loops: CDR1 MNHEY, CDR2 SMNVEV (reference sequence). This CDR3 spans 13 amino acids. CDR3 nucleotides: TGTGCCAGCAGCCCGTTAGGCGGCACTGAAGCTTTCTTT. Translating it yields CASSPLGGTEAFF.

The table lists this clonotype with many counts. The rearrangement uses TRBV6-5 and TRBJ2-5, with 8 nucleotides matching TRBD2. The CDR3 is 14 amino acids. The junction had 4 bases not matched to a gene; V was cut back by 2 bases and J by 5 bases. Germline V lookup: CDR1 MNHEY, CDR2 SVGAGI. CDR3 amino acids: CASSYLREGETQYF. The CDR3 DNA is TGTGCCAGCAGTTACCTACGGGAGGGGGAGACCCAGTACTTC.

The rearrangement joins TRBV7-2 to TRBJ2-3; 15 bases are a match to TRBD2. This CDR3 contains 19 residues. Looked up from germline, CDR1 is SGHTA and CDR2 is FQGNSA. With V trimmed by 8 bases and J by 1 base, 13 bases remained unmatched. CDR3 nucleotide sequence: TGTGCCAGCCGACGGACTAGCGGGAGGGATTATTGGGGCACAGATACGCAGTATTTT. It codes for CASRRTSGRDYWGTDTQYF.

The table lists this clonotype with a few counts. The chain uses TRBV20-1 and TRBJ2-3; 9 bases map to TRBD2. Germline CDR1 and CDR2: DFQATT and SNEGSKA (reference sequence). The CDR3 contains 15 residues. Trimming at V came to 7 bases and at J to 4 bases, leaving 12 bases not matched to a gene. CDR3 bases: TGCAGTGTCCCGGACAAAGCGGGGGGTGCAGATACGCAGTATTTT. Amino acid sequence: CSVPDKAGGADTQYF.

This clonotype was picked up many times. The chain combines TRBV27 with TRBJ2-2; D remains ambiguous. This CDR3 is built from 14 residues. The germline CDR1 and CDR2 sequences are MNHEY and SMNVEV (reference sequence). V shed 7 bases and J shed 1 base, with 10 bases lying between them. The CDR3 DNA reads as TGTGCCAGCACGATTCGTAAGAACACCGGGGAGCTGTTTTTT. As protein: CASTIRKNTGELFF.

This clonotype showed up many times. V and J are TRBV28 and TRBJ2-3; 8 positions agree with TRBD2. The CDR3 contains 16 residues. The junction had 11 bases not matched to a gene; V was cut back by 4 bases and J by 5 bases. Germline CDR1 is MDHEN and CDR2 is SYDVKM. CDR3 DNA: TGTGCCAGCAGTTCCCCGGGAGGGTTTGGGCAAGATACGCAGTATTTT. Residues: CASSSPGGFGQDTQYF.

This clonotype was observed many times. V and J are TRBV6-1 and TRBJ1-2; possibly TRBD1 for D (5 bases). Trimming shortened V by 10 bases and J by 0 bases, and 9 bases separated the two germline ends. Germline V gene sequence: CDR1 MNHNS, CDR2 SASEGT. This CDR3 comprises 12 residues. For the CDR3, the DNA is TGTGCCACTGGGGCAGCTAACTATGGCTACACCTTC. Amino acid sequence: CATGAANYGYTF.

The chain has TRBV11-2 and TRBJ1-2; D ambiguous. Germline-derived CDR1 and CDR2 are SGHAT and FQNNGV. CDR3 length: 10 residues. The V gene lost 5 bases and the J gene lost 6 bases, with 4 bases spanning the gap. CDR3: CASSEDGYTF. CDR3 DNA: TGTGCCAGCAGCGAGGATGGCTACACCTTC.

This clonotype was recorded a few times. This sequence joins TRBV10-2 and TRBJ1-1; weak D call: TRBD1 (6 bases). The CDR3 covers 16 residues. The germline V and J ends were trimmed by 0 bases and 5 bases, with 16 bases remaining between them. CDR1 and CDR2 (germline): WSHSY, SAAADI. CDR3 protein: CASSESGARRGTEAFF. CDR3 bases: TGCGCCAGCAGTGAGTCGGGGGCCCGACGGGGGACTGAAGCTTTCTTT.

This clonotype has just a few counts. This could be a read error, since a much larger clone is one nucleotide away. The chain has TRBV7-9 and TRBJ2-1; 9 bases align to TRBD2. CDR3 size: 15 residues. The germline V gene encodes CDR1 SEHNR and CDR2 FQNEAQ (reference sequence). The CDR3 sequence is CASRFSGSSYNEQLF. DNA for the CDR3: TGTGCCAGCAGGTTTAGCGGGAGTTCCTACAATGAGCAGCTCTTC.

This clonotype has just a few counts. V is TRBV18 and J is TRBJ2-5, with no clear D. The CDR3 has 12 residues. Germline values: CDR1 KGHSH, CDR2 LQKENI. Trimming shortened V by 2 bases and J by 5 bases, and 6 bases separated the two germline ends. CDR3 nucleotides: TGTGCCAGCTCACCAAGAGAGGAGACCCAGTACTTC. This codes for CASSPREETQYF.

The chain joins TRBV6-1 to TRBJ2-6, with a weak D call TRBD1 (5 bases). Germline lookup yields CDR1 MNHNS and CDR2 SASEGT. The CDR3 has 13 amino acids. The ends were cut back, 8 bases at V and 2 bases at J, with 7 bases in the middle. This chain's CDR3 is CASPQAGANVLTF. In DNA form, the CDR3 reads TGTGCCAGCCCACAGGCTGGGGCCAACGTCCTGACTTTC.

This clonotype occurred many times. This rearrangement joins TRBV5-1 to TRBJ1-1, with 9 bases identical to TRBD1. This CDR3 region has 14 residues. With 4 bases clipped from V and 3 bases from J, the junction kept 4 bases outside the gene matches. Per germline, CDR1 SGHRS and CDR2 YFSETQ. The CDR3 is CASSPGTGYTEAFF. The DNA of the CDR3 is TGCGCCAGCAGCCCCGGGACAGGGTACACTGAAGCTTTCTTT.